This T cell receptor (beta chain) was sequenced in a study of shared clonotypes between healthy human individuals. The wider study: Per donor, three plates held CD4 naive cells, three held CD4 memory, two held CD8 naive and one held CD8 memory.

A CD45RA-negative memory subset and a CD45RA+ naive subset were separated from the CD4+ cells. Trimming cost V 0 bases and J 4 bases, with 14 bases left between them. This CDR3 has 15 amino acids. From germline, CDR1 is SGHKS and CDR2 YYEKEE (reference sequence). Every subset had its genomic DNA shared out evenly among several immunoSEQ plates. Replicate PCRs from sorted subsets contained around 190 ng DNA, which is around 29,000 T cell genomes. The assay was immunoSEQ multiplex PCR, and TCRdb's table has in-frame clones only and misses some. Of roughly 1,500,000 clones in the sample, roughly 98.5% were seen once.

This clonotype was sampled from a man aged 30 to 45 in good health. Specimen: naive CD4+ T cells sorted from blood. Regarding subset: CD45RA+ positively selected. V is TRBV5-5 and J is TRBJ2-7, with a weak D call TRBD2 (6 bases). CDR3 DNA sequence: TGTGCCAGCAGCTTGGTTGTCGGGAGAACATACGAGCAGTACTTC. Translation gives CASSLVVGRTYEQYF.